The 16 T cell receptor beta chains reported below all come from one sample, sequenced in a study of CD8+CD57+ T cells in acquired aplastic anemia. Genomic DNA served as template for TCR beta VDJ and CDR3 profiling. One entry per CDR3 protein results from TCRdb running MiXCR on the reads. The profile shows around 210,000 distinct CDR3 sequences, 65% of them singletons. The patients chosen for sequencing had shown expansion of CD8+CD57+ cells (detected by flow cytometry). Sequencing input: sorted CD4+, CD8+, or CD8+CD57+ T cells (not recorded which) from PBMCs. These receptors were taken from a human donor with aplastic anemia.

The chain combines TRBV7-9 with TRBJ2-2; a possible D gene is TRBD2 (5 bases). Deletions cut 0 bases from V and 6 bases from J, with 5 bases between. This CDR3 is 13 amino acids long. CDR1 and CDR2 from the germline V gene are SEHNR and FQNEAQ (reference sequence). CDR3 sequence (DNA): TGTGCCAGCAGCTTAGCGGGAGCCGGGGAGCTGTTTTTT. It encodes CASSLAGAGELFF.

The chain joins TRBV19 to TRBJ1-1; D possibly corresponds to TRBD1 (5 bases). V gave up 5 bases and J gave up 0 bases, with 10 bases separating them. Per germline, CDR1 LNHDA and CDR2 SQIVND (reference sequence). The CDR3 covers 14 residues. The CDR3 spells CASSPIQVNTEAFF. DNA of the CDR3: TGTGCCAGTAGTCCCATACAGGTGAACACTGAAGCTTTCTTT.

This chain uses TRBV9 with TRBJ2-5, with 9 bases that match TRBD2. The CDR3 sequence is 17 residues long. V was pared by 4 bases and J by 2 bases, with 12 bases of the junction left unmatched. Germline-derived CDR1 and CDR2 are SGDLS and YYNGEE. CDR3 DNA: TGTGCCAGCAGCCCGCGGTGGCGGGAGGGAAGTCAAGAGACCCAGTACTTC. Translated, it gives CASSPRWREGSQETQYF.

The chain links TRBV9 to TRBJ2-7; 10 nucleotides align to TRBD1. The germline V gene has CDR1 SGDLS and CDR2 YYNGEE. The CDR3 runs to 17 residues. With 4 bases clipped from V and 0 bases from J, the junction kept 10 bases outside the gene matches. The CDR3 loop reads CASSPRDRGPTSYEQYF. As DNA, the CDR3 is TGTGCCAGCAGCCCCCGGGACAGGGGACCCACCTCCTACGAGCAGTACTTC.

This chain connects TRBV19 to TRBJ2-1, with D possibly matching TRBD1 (5 bases). Trimming shortened V by 6 bases and J by 2 bases, and 11 bases separated the two germline ends. The CDR3 is 14 residues long. The V gene's germline CDR1 is LNHDA and CDR2 SQIVND (reference sequence). DNA for the CDR3: TGTGCCAGTAGCCCAGGGTTAACCTACAATGAGCAGTTCTTC. Its protein product is CASSPGLTYNEQFF.

As DNA, the CDR3 is TGTGCCAGCAGCTTAACGGCGGGGAACTCCTACAATGAGCAGTTCTTC. Its translation is CASSLTAGNSYNEQFF. The genes are TRBV7-3 and TRBJ2-1; D possibly corresponds to TRBD2 (6 bases). V lost 0 bases to trimming and J lost 0 bases, with 9 bases between them. The CDR3 has 16 amino acids. The germline V gene encodes CDR1 SGHTA and CDR2 FQGTGA.

The J gene is TRBJ1-1, the V gene TRBV4-1; TRBD1 is a possible D gene (5 bases). The CDR3 has 13 residues. V gave up 0 bases and J gave up 11 bases, with 13 bases separating them. Germline V gives CDR1 MGHRA, CDR2 YSYEKL. The CDR3 DNA is TGCGCCAGCAGCCAAGATCGCAGGGTGGTCGCTTTCTTT. This encodes CASSQDRRVVAFF.

The chain combines TRBV5-1 with TRBJ1-1; unclear D gene. The CDR3 has 14 amino acids. The ends were cut back, 4 bases at V and 1 base at J, with 11 bases in the middle. The germline gives CDR1 SGHRS, CDR2 YFSETQ. CDR3 amino acids: CASSHSLSNTEAFF. Here the CDR3 DNA reads TGCGCCAGCAGCCACTCACTCTCGAACACTGAAGCTTTCTTT.

Points on this clonotype: One junction end disagrees with the germline gene, perhaps due to a read error. The chain has TRBV7-3 and TRBJ2-1, with 7 nucleotides matching TRBD2. Germline CDR1 and CDR2: SGHTA and FQGTGA. The CDR3 is 16 residues long. CDR3 DNA: TGTGCCAGCAGCTCGTCTAGCGGTCCGACCTACAATGAGCGGTTCTTC. Its translation is CASSSSSGPTYNERFF.

The rearrangement links TRBV5-1 to TRBJ2-3; the D gene is possibly TRBD1 (6 bases). Looked up from germline, CDR1 is SGHRS and CDR2 is YFSETQ. The V end lost 5 bases, the J end lost 3 bases, and 16 bases lay between the germline ends. CDR3 size: 15 residues. The CDR3 spells CASRHQGPGTDTQYF. The CDR3 nucleotides read TGCGCCAGCAGACATCAGGGGCCCGGGACAGATACGCAGTATTTT.

This chain joins TRBV15 and TRBJ2-7; 9 bases fit TRBD1. The germline CDR1 and CDR2 sequences are LNHNV and YYDKDF (reference sequence). J gave up 2 bases and V 3 bases, and 11 bases lay outside the gene matches. This CDR3 spans 17 amino acids. CDR3 amino acids: CATSSQRPRDRAYEQYF. In nucleotides, the CDR3 is TGTGCCACCAGCAGCCAAAGACCCCGGGACAGGGCCTACGAGCAGTACTTC.

The chain carries TRBV2 and TRBJ2-4, with D unresolved. Germline lookup yields CDR1 SNHLY and CDR2 FYNNEI. Trimming stripped 6 bases from V and 9 bases from J, with 12 bases between. This CDR3 is built from 12 residues. The CDR3 DNA sequence: TGTGCCAGCAGAGGCGGCGCACTCATTCAGTACTTC. Encoded protein: CASRGGALIQYF. Using reference TRBV2 and TRBJ2-4 for the parts outside the CDR3, the full variable domain is EPEVTQTPSHQVTQMGQEVILRCVPISNHLYFYWYRQILGQKVEFLVSFYNNEISEKSEIFDDQFSVERPDGSNFTLKIRSTKLEDSAMYFCASRGGALIQYFGAGTRLSVL.

There are many counts of this clonotype. The chain employs TRBV5-1 and TRBJ2-1; D is perhaps TRBD1 or TRBD2 (5 bases each). V gave up 5 bases and J gave up 9 bases, with 18 bases separating them. Germline V gene sequence: CDR1 SGHRS, CDR2 YFSETQ. The CDR3 is made up of 14 amino acids. The CDR3 bases are TGCGCCAGCAGATCCGGGACCCATCCTGGTGAGCAGTTCTTC. It is translated as CASRSGTHPGEQFF.

This clonotype was detected only a few times. The chain employs TRBV20-1 and TRBJ2-5; TRBD2 matches 8 bases. CDR1 is DFQATT, CDR2 SNEGSKA, per germline (reference sequence). This CDR3 contains 13 residues. V dropped 7 bases and J dropped 1; count of bases not matched to a gene: 5. The CDR3 protein is CSVRTSLQETQYF. DNA of the CDR3: TGCAGTGTTCGGACTAGCCTCCAAGAGACCCAGTACTTC.

This chain connects TRBV29-1 to TRBJ2-1; D call uncertain. Germline loops: CDR1 SQVTM, CDR2 ANQGSEA. This CDR3 region has 12 residues. The V gene lost 5 bases and the J gene lost 8 bases, with 13 bases spanning the gap. The CDR3 region is CSVYSRIDEQFF. CDR3 DNA sequence: TGCAGCGTTTACTCTCGCATCGATGAGCAGTTCTTC.

This chain joins TRBV7-9 and TRBJ2-7, with a possible D match to TRBD1 (6 bases). CDR1 is SEHNR and CDR2 is FQNEAQ in the germline V gene (reference sequence). Trimming pared 11 bases from V and 6 bases from J, leaving 11 bases between. The CDR3 covers 10 residues. The CDR3 nucleotides are TGTGCCGGGGACATGGGCGAGCAGTACTTC. Its translation is CAGDMGEQYF.